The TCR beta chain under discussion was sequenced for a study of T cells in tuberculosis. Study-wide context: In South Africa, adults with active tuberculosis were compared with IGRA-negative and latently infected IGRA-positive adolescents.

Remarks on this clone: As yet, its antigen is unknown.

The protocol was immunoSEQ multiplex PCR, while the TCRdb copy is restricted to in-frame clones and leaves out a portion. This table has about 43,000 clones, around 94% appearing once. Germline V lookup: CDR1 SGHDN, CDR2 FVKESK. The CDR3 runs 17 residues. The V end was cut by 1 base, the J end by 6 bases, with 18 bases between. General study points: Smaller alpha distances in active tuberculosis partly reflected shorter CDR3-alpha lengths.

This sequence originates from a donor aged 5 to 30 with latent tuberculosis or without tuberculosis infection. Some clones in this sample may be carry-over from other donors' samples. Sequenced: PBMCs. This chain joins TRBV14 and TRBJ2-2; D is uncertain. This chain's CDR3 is CASSQVLSSWSSGELFF. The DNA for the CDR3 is TGTGCCAGCAGCCAAGTTCTAAGTTCGTGGTCGTCCGGGGAGCTGTTTTTT.